This record concerns one T cell receptor (beta chain) sequence. The target antigen is unknown. The sample comes from a study of T-cell reconstitution after alpha-beta-depleted transplantation in children. Study-wide results and caveats: Several hundred expanded graft clones reportedly supplied alpha-beta T cells about two months after transplant. For some patients, TCRbeta diversity was high at day 60 because of recipient T cells and thymic progenitors that survived. When one year had passed after transplant, most T-cell counts and diversity came from newly produced T cells.

There are 14 residues in the CDR3. Germline V CDR1 and CDR2: SGHNT, YYREEE (reference sequence). V was cut by 5 bases and J by 2 bases, with 12 bases left in between. For TCRbeta, the library was prepared with unique molecular identifiers. TCRdb redid the calling of the PCR reads with MiXCR, one entry per CDR3 protein. There are about 280,000 distinct CDR3 sequences in the sample; more than 9% occur only once, and 23% lies in the top ten. The sequencing here drew on peripheral blood, taken 180 days after TCRalphabeta/CD19-depleted stem cell transplant. V gene TRBV5-4 combines with J gene TRBJ2-3, with a possible D match to TRBD1 (5 bases). The origin of this receptor is a male patient aged 2-15 years who had a stem cell transplant for chronic granulomatous disease, so the T cells may come from the graft donor. CDR3 bases: TGTGCCAGCAGTCAGGCTGGGGCCACAGATACGCAGTATTTT. Translated: CASSQAGATDTQYF.